This TCR beta chain was identified in a study of PD-L1 blockade in urothelial cancer. Profiled with immunoSEQ multiplex PCR; TCRdb holds only in-frame clones, not every one. The data contain fewer than 80,000 clones, under 90% of them singletons. Germline V gene data show CDR1 as SQVTM and CDR2 as ANQGSEA. V shed 7 bases, J shed 5 bases, and the junction held 8 bases outside the gene matches. The CDR3 totals 15 residues. Time point of the sample: pretreatment peripheral blood. The TCR originated in a man aged 65-85 years with urothelial cancer. This specimen consisted of PBMCs, obtained around atezolizumab (anti-PD-L1) treatment. The V call is TRBV29-1, the J call TRBJ2-3; TRBD2 matches at 14 bases. The CDR3 DNA follows: TGCAGCGGGACACCGGGACTAGCGGGAGTAGATACGCAGTATTTT. Residues: CSGTPGLAGVDTQYF.